The 8 T cell receptor beta chains listed next were all sequenced from one sample in a study of radiotherapy plus CTLA-4 blockade in lung cancer. Clones were read by immunoSEQ multiplex PCR, and TCRdb kept only the in-frame ones, dropping some. Of about 80,000 clones in the sample, 75% to 90% were seen once. The sequencing used peripheral blood, collected from a patient treated with radiotherapy plus ipilimumab. The receptors originated from a human donor with non-small cell lung cancer who had a partial response to radiotherapy plus ipilimumab.

This chain uses TRBV11-2 with TRBJ1-1; a possible D gene is TRBD1 (5 bases). The CDR3 has 15 amino acids. Germline V gives CDR1 SGHAT, CDR2 FQNNGV. Trimming cost V 1 base and J 10 bases, with 19 bases left between them. CDR3 residues: CASSLVGPVRPLAFF. Here the CDR3 DNA reads TGTGCCAGCAGCTTAGTGGGGCCAGTACGGCCTTTAGCTTTCTTT.

The gene calls are TRBV6-5 and TRBJ2-7, with a tentative D call TRBD1 (5 bases). Germline CDR1 is MNHEY and CDR2 is SVGAGI. V lost 6 bases, J lost 3 bases, and 15 bases lay in between. The CDR3 has 14 amino acids. The CDR3 sequence: CASRVGRGNYEQYF. As DNA, the CDR3 is TGTGCCAGCAGGGTGGGAAGGGGAAACTACGAGCAGTACTTC.

Worth noting for this clone: Different DNA sequences within this sample yield the same CDR3. The chain uses TRBV7-8 and TRBJ2-2, with 8 bases identical to TRBD2. The junction had 16 bases not matched to a gene; V was cut back by 5 bases and J by 5 bases. The CDR3 contains 18 residues. CDR1 SGHVS and CDR2 FQNEAQ come from the germline V gene. CDR3 DNA: TGTGCCAGCAGCCACAACCGGGGGGGAGCTAAAGGAACCGGGGAGCTGTTTTTT. Protein sequence: CASSHNRGGAKGTGELFF.

The chain joins TRBV9 to TRBJ2-1; 13 nucleotides agree with TRBD2. Trimming took 4 bases from V and 5 from J; bases not matched to a gene: 6. Germline V gene sequence: CDR1 SGDLS, CDR2 YYNGEE. The CDR3 runs 16 residues. The CDR3 protein is CASSLRTSGSHNEQFF. The DNA of the CDR3 is TGTGCCAGCAGCTTACGGACTAGCGGGAGTCACAATGAGCAGTTCTTC. Looking up the rest from reference TRBV9 and TRBJ2-1 gives the full variable domain: DSGVTQTPKHLITATGQRVTLRCSPRSGDLSVYWYQQSLDQGLQFLIQYYNGEERAKGNILERFSAQQFPDLHSELNLSSLELGDSALYFCASSLRTSGSHNEQFFGPGTRLTVL.

Concerning this clone: Other nucleotide sequences from this sample produce the same CDR3. The V call is TRBV7-2, the J call TRBJ1-5; no definite D call. V was clipped by 3 bases and J by 3 bases, with 3 bases between them. Germline V CDR1 and CDR2: SGHTA, FQGNSA. The CDR3 consists of 12 residues. CDR3 nucleotides: TGTGCCAGCAGCTTCCTCAATCAGCCCCAGCATTTT. It specifies CASSFLNQPQHF.

CDR3 DNA: TGCGCCAGCAGCTTGGGCCAGGCAGTCGGTGAAACCCAGTACTTC. This translates into CASSLGQAVGETQYF. The V call is TRBV5-1, the J call TRBJ2-5; D not certain. Germline V gene lookup returns CDR1 SGHRS and CDR2 YFSETQ. The ends were cut back, 0 bases at V and 8 bases at J, with 17 bases in the middle. There are 15 residues in the CDR3.

The chain is built from TRBV7-2 and TRBJ2-4, with 7 bases matching TRBD2. This CDR3 is built from 17 residues. The trim removed 4 bases at V and 0 bases at J, leaving 9 bases unmatched. From germline, CDR1 is SGHTA and CDR2 FQGNSA. CDR3 in DNA: TGTGCCAGCAGCTCCATGGGGGGGTCTCGAGCCAAAAACATTCAGTACTTC. This sequence encodes CASSSMGGSRAKNIQYF.

The gene calls are TRBV28 and TRBJ2-1; TRBD2 matches at 13 bases. This CDR3 is 20 amino acids long. Germline V CDR1 and CDR2: MDHEN, SYDVKM. J lost 1 base, V lost 2 bases, and 11 bases had no gene match. Here the CDR3 reads CASSLDVTSGRAGSYNEQFF. The DNA for the CDR3 is TGTGCCAGCAGTTTAGACGTTACTAGCGGGAGGGCCGGGTCCTACAATGAGCAGTTCTTC. The full variable domain, its missing parts supplied by reference TRBV28 and TRBJ2-1, is DVKVTQSSRYLVKRTGEKVFLECVQDMDHENMFWYRQDPGLGLRLIYFSYDVKMKEKGDIPEGYSVSREKKERFSLILESASTNQTSMYLCASSLDVTSGRAGSYNEQFFGPGTRLTVL.